The 30 T cell receptor beta chains reported below all come from one sample, sequenced in a study of neurological immune-mediated disorders. TCRdb recomputed calls from the 5' RACE reads with MiXCR, one row per CDR3 protein. In the table there are roughly 36,000 distinct CDR3 sequences, roughly 14% of which are singletons. The sequencing input was PBMCs. These receptors were obtained from a woman aged 45 to 65 with HTLV-1-associated myelopathy (HAM/TSP).

The chain links TRBV5-5 to TRBJ1-1, with D hard to call. Per the germline V gene, CDR1 is SGHKS and CDR2 is YYEKEE (reference sequence). The CDR3 is 15 residues long. Written as DNA, the CDR3 is TGTAACAGCAGCTTGGGCCCGGCGCAGAACACTGAAGCTTTCTTT. This gives the protein CNSSLGPAQNTEAFF.

This clonotype was counted ten times or more. The chain links TRBV5-5 to TRBJ2-2; D unclear. The germline V and J ends were trimmed by 0 bases and 4 bases, with 13 bases remaining between them. The CDR3 contains 16 residues. Germline-derived CDR1 and CDR2 are SGHKS and YYEKEE (reference sequence). The CDR3 DNA follows: TGTGCCAGCAGCTTGGGGGGTGGGGATCGCACCGGGGAGCTGTTTTTT. This codes for CASSLGGGDRTGELFF.

CDR3 nucleotides: TGCGCCAGCAGCTTTATACCCGGGACAGGGTCGGGAGATACGCAGTATTTT. Amino acids: CASSFIPGTGSGDTQYF. The chain couples TRBV5-1 to TRBJ2-3; 9 bases agree with TRBD1. V gave up 2 bases and J gave up 5 bases; unmatched junction bases: 12. Germline V gene sequence: CDR1 SGHRS, CDR2 YFSETQ. This CDR3 contains 17 residues.

The table lists this clonotype with many counts. The chain links TRBV7-3 to TRBJ1-2, with D possibly TRBD1 on 6 matching bases. The germline V and J ends were trimmed by 5 bases and 8 bases, with 15 bases remaining between them. CDR3 length equals 13 residues. In germline, CDR1 is SGHTA, CDR2 FQGTGA. The DNA of the CDR3 is TGTGCCAGCAGCCCCTCTGTGGGGGCCGGCTACACCTTC. As protein: CASSPSVGAGYTF.

This clonotype was counted at least ten times. The chain is built from TRBV20-1 and TRBJ1-3, with D hard to call. The CDR3 runs to 16 residues. Germline V gene sequence: CDR1 DFQATT, CDR2 SNEGSKA (reference sequence). The V and J ends lost 1 base and 1 base respectively, with 14 bases between them. The CDR3 region is CSARVLRQGSGNTIYF. The DNA for the CDR3 is TGCAGTGCTAGAGTTCTCCGCCAAGGGTCTGGAAACACCATATATTTT.

For the CDR3, the DNA is TGTGCCAGCAGCTTAGCGGAGGGAATAGTAGGGCCTTACGAGCAGTACGTC. Amino acid sequence: CASSLAEGIVGPYEQYV. The gene calls are TRBV7-9 and TRBJ2-7, with a possible D match to TRBD2 (6 bases). Looked up from germline, CDR1 is SEHNR and CDR2 is FQNEAQ (reference sequence). The CDR3 consists of 17 residues. With 0 bases removed from V and 4 bases from J, the gap between germline ends came to 19 bases.

This clonotype was recorded many times. This rearrangement joins TRBV6-5 to TRBJ2-3; tentatively, D is TRBD2 (5 bases). CDR3 length equals 15 residues. From germline, CDR1 is MNHEY and CDR2 SVGAGI. V gave up 6 bases and J gave up 6 bases, with 19 bases separating them. The CDR3 bases are TGTGCCAGCAGCTCTAAGGGAGTTCCAGCTGATACGCAGTATTTT. Protein sequence: CASSSKGVPADTQYF.

This clonotype was seen a handful of times. One junction end does not reproduce the germline sequence, and a read error may be involved. This rearrangement joins TRBV25-1 to TRBJ1-1, with D uncertain. The germline gives CDR1 MGHDK, CDR2 SYGVNS. The CDR3 spans 14 residues. The CDR3 region has the DNA TGTACCAGCAGTGAAACCCCTGCTACCTCTGAAGCTTTCTTT. Translated: CTSSETPATSEAFF.

As DNA, the CDR3 is TGCGCCAGCAGCCAACATTCTAGCAGGGGGGATACGCAGTATTTT. This encodes CASSQHSSRGDTQYF. The V and J genes are TRBV4-3 and TRBJ2-3; TRBD1 matches 7 bases. The CDR3 has 15 residues. From germline, CDR1 is LGHNA and CDR2 YSLEER. The V segment lost 2 bases and the J segment 6 bases; nucleotides outside the gene matches: 8.

This clonotype was counted ten times or more. The chain links TRBV12-3 or TRBV12-4 to TRBJ1-6; no clear D. With 3 bases removed from V and 0 bases from J, the gap between germline ends came to 6 bases. The CDR3 is made up of 15 amino acids. The CDR3 loop reads CASSFQSSYNSPLHF. DNA for the CDR3: TGTGCCAGCAGTTTTCAGAGCTCCTATAATTCACCCCTCCACTTT.

At least ten counts were recorded for this clonotype. This chain connects TRBV2 to TRBJ1-5, with 10 nucleotides matching TRBD1. The junction had 4 bases not matched to a gene; V was cut back by 7 bases and J by 4 bases. In germline, CDR1 is SNHLY, CDR2 FYNNEI. This CDR3 has 14 residues. CDR3 sequence reads: CASKRGQGNQPQHF. The CDR3 coding sequence is TGTGCCAGCAAGAGGGGACAGGGGAATCAGCCCCAGCATTTT.

This clonotype was seen repeatedly, ten times or more. The rearrangement links TRBV7-9 to TRBJ1-6, with 8 bases that match TRBD1. Germline values: CDR1 SEHNR, CDR2 FQNEAQ (reference sequence). V shed 3 bases and J 8 bases; nucleotides not matched to a gene: 3. The CDR3 contains 14 residues. Written as DNA, the CDR3 is TGTGCCAGCAGCTTCGGGACAGGTTATTCACCCCTCCACTTT. It translates to CASSFGTGYSPLHF.

This clonotype was counted many times. The chain employs TRBV20-1 and TRBJ2-7, with 8 bases aligning to TRBD1. The CDR3 totals 16 residues. Unmatched junction bases numbered 16, after V lost 4 bases and J lost 5 bases. Looked up from germline, CDR1 is DFQATT and CDR2 is SNEGSKA (reference sequence). For the CDR3, the DNA is TGCAGTGCTACCCAGACAGGGGCTGGATGGGTACACGAGCAGTACTTC. Amino acid sequence: CSATQTGAGWVHEQYF.

J is TRBJ2-6 and V is TRBV10-3, with D unclear. The CDR3 is 17 amino acids. Germline CDR1 reads ENHRY; CDR2 reads SYGVKD. Trimming shortened V by 0 bases and J by 4 bases, and 13 bases separated the two germline ends. CDR3: CAISESGSAWGANVLTF. CDR3 bases: TGTGCCATCAGTGAGTCGGGTTCAGCCTGGGGGGCCAACGTCCTGACTTTC.

There are many counts of this clonotype. The chain has TRBV9 and TRBJ2-3; unclear D gene. V was pared by 7 bases and J by 2 bases, with 20 bases between. Per the germline V gene, CDR1 is SGDLS and CDR2 is YYNGEE. CDR3 length: 16 amino acids. The CDR3 sequence is CASSPLDHFTTDTQYF. CDR3 nucleotide sequence: TGTGCCAGCTCCCCGTTGGACCATTTTACCACAGATACGCAGTATTTT.

In its sample, this clonotype was seen many times. The chain is built from TRBV9 and TRBJ2-3; perhaps D is TRBD1 or TRBD2 (6 bases each). The CDR3 is 15 residues long. The germline CDR1 and CDR2 sequences are SGDLS and YYNGEE. Trimming removed 1 base from V and 4 bases from J, with 13 bases in between. The CDR3 DNA follows: TGTGCCAGCAGCGTAAGGGGGGAGAACGCAGATACGCAGTATTTT. This encodes CASSVRGENADTQYF.

This clonotype was recorded at least ten times. The V and J genes are TRBV20-1 and TRBJ1-4, with 10 bases fitting TRBD1. Germline CDR1 and CDR2: DFQATT and SNEGSKA (reference sequence). After removal of 0 bases from V and 5 bases from J, the junction contained 3 bases not matched to a gene. The CDR3 length is 15 residues. The CDR3 protein is CSAREGQGKNEKLFF. The CDR3 DNA sequence: TGCAGTGCTAGAGAGGGACAGGGGAAGAATGAAAAACTGTTTTTT.

This clonotype was detected many times. The chain's CDR3 is CASSDRSSNYGYTF. The CDR3 coding sequence is TGTGCCAGCAGTGACAGGAGTTCTAACTATGGCTACACCTTC. The chain links TRBV2 to TRBJ1-2; D not certain. Per germline, CDR1 SNHLY and CDR2 FYNNEI. Trimming removed 3 bases from V and 0 bases from J, with 8 bases in between. The CDR3 length is 14 residues.

At least ten counts were recorded for this clonotype. The rearrangement links TRBV5-1 to TRBJ1-4, with 8 positions matching TRBD1. Germline CDR1 is SGHRS and CDR2 is YFSETQ. The CDR3 has 15 amino acids. After removal of 4 bases from V and 7 bases from J, the junction contained 9 bases not matched to a gene. CDR3 amino acids: CASSPGQGGGEKLFF. The DNA of the CDR3 is TGCGCCAGCAGCCCCGGACAGGGTGGGGGTGAAAAACTGTTTTTT.

This clonotype has at least ten counts. The chain carries TRBV29-1 and TRBJ2-7; no clear D gene. CDR1 and CDR2 (germline): SQVTM, ANQGSEA. With 4 bases removed from V and 2 bases from J, the gap between germline ends came to 6 bases. This CDR3 contains 11 residues. The CDR3 sequence: CSVALTYEQYF. The CDR3, as DNA: TGCAGCGTTGCCCTAACCTACGAGCAGTACTTC.

CDR3 loop: CASSSSGWAEQYF. The CDR3 DNA sequence: TGCGCCAGCAGCTCGTCTGGGTGGGCTGAGCAGTACTTC. The rearrangement uses TRBV5-1 and TRBJ2-7; D unclear. The CDR3 spans 13 residues. Germline values: CDR1 SGHRS, CDR2 YFSETQ. Trimming took off 3 bases at V and 7 bases at J, with 14 bases between the two ends.

This clonotype was observed at least ten times. This chain joins TRBV12-5 and TRBJ2-1; D could derive from TRBD1 or TRBD2 (7 bases each). Trimming removed 1 base at V and 9 bases at J, with 13 bases between. The CDR3 has 14 amino acids. Germline V gives CDR1 LGHNT, CDR2 FRNRAP. In DNA, the CDR3 is TGTGCTAGTGGTTTGGGACAGGGAGGGAGTGAGCAGTTCTTC. It encodes CASGLGQGGSEQFF. The whole variable domain, filled in from reference TRBV12-5 and TRBJ2-1, reads DARVTQTPRHKVTEMGQEVTMRCQPILGHNTVFWYRQTMMQGLELLAYFRNRAPLDDSGMPKDRFSAEMPDATLATLKIQPSEPRDSAVYFCASGLGQGGSEQFFGPGTRLTVL.

At least ten counts were recorded for this clonotype. J is TRBJ2-7 and V is TRBV29-1, with 10 bases lining up with TRBD1. The CDR3 is 17 residues long. V dropped 4 bases and J dropped 4; count of bases not matched to a gene: 16. Germline CDR1 SQVTM, CDR2 ANQGSEA. Here the CDR3 DNA reads TGCAGCGTTGCGCGGATTGGGACAGGGGAAGTGTGGTACGAGCAGTACTTC. Translating it yields CSVARIGTGEVWYEQYF.

This clonotype was seen many times. The J gene is TRBJ2-1, the V gene TRBV7-9, with 7 bases matching TRBD2. Germline trimming cut 6 bases from V and 2 bases from J; bases unmatched to any gene: 10. The CDR3 extends over 16 amino acids. Germline loops: CDR1 SEHNR, CDR2 FQNEAQ (reference sequence). The CDR3 reads CASRHTSSGAYNEQFF. The CDR3 DNA reads as TGTGCCAGCAGGCATACTTCTAGCGGAGCCTACAATGAGCAGTTCTTC.

To note about this clonotype: One junction end does not reproduce the germline sequence, and a read error may be involved. The V gene is TRBV5-1, the J gene TRBJ2-5, with a weak D call TRBD1 (6 bases). Germline CDR1 and CDR2: SGHRS and YFSETQ. The CDR3 consists of 14 residues. CDR3 DNA sequence: TGCGCCAGCAGCAGGGAGTGGGGACAAGAGATCCAGTACTTC. The encoded protein is CASSREWGQEIQYF.

In its sample, this clonotype is medium-sized. The V gene is TRBV5-1, the J gene TRBJ1-6, with D tentatively TRBD1 (6 bases). V lost 2 bases, J lost 10 bases, and 13 bases lay in between. This CDR3 has 14 residues. Looked up from germline, CDR1 is SGHRS and CDR2 is YFSETQ. CDR3 protein: CASSLQQGGSPLHF. CDR3 DNA sequence: TGCGCCAGCAGCTTACAACAGGGCGGCTCACCCCTCCACTTT. The variable domain in full, with the rest retrieved from reference TRBV5-1 and TRBJ1-6, is KAGVTQTPRYLIKTRGQQVTLSCSPISGHRSVSWYQQTPGQGLQFLFEYFSETQRNKGNFPGRFSGRQFSNSRSEMNVSTLELGDSALYLCASSLQQGGSPLHFGNGTRLTVT.

This clonotype was found many times. V gene TRBV5-6 combines with J gene TRBJ2-1, with 8 positions matching TRBD1. Trimming cost V 4 bases and J 0 bases; bases outside gene matches: 6. The germline CDR1 and CDR2 sequences are SGHDT and YYEEEE. This CDR3 is built from 16 residues. The CDR3 coding sequence is TGTGCCAGCAGCGGGGGGACAGGCAGCTCCTACAATGAGCAGTTCTTC. Translated, it gives CASSGGTGSSYNEQFF.

Ten or more counts support this clonotype. This chain uses TRBV20-1 with TRBJ1-2; no clear D gene. V lost 7 bases and J 0 bases, leaving 18 bases between the germline ends. This CDR3 spans 15 amino acids. Per germline, CDR1 DFQATT and CDR2 SNEGSKA (reference sequence). Here the CDR3 reads CSGTRPATPNYGYTF. The CDR3 nucleotides are TGCAGTGGCACTCGACCAGCGACACCTAACTATGGCTACACCTTC.

This clonotype was counted at least ten times. The chain couples TRBV7-8 to TRBJ1-5; TRBD1 aligns across 7 bases. V shed 5 bases and J 5 bases; nucleotides not matched to a gene: 6. Germline CDR1 is SGHVS and CDR2 is FQNEAQ. The CDR3 contains 14 residues. CDR3 sequence reads: CASSPTTGYQPQHF. The CDR3 nucleotides are TGTGCCAGCAGCCCTACGACAGGGTATCAGCCCCAGCATTTT.

This clonotype was observed at least ten times. The chain links TRBV30 to TRBJ2-2; D is possibly TRBD1 (6 bases). This CDR3 is built from 14 residues. V was pared by 2 bases and J by 6 bases, with 13 bases between. Germline V gene sequence: CDR1 GTSNPN, CDR2 SVGIG (reference sequence). CDR3 residues: CAWSLGHFSGELFF. The CDR3 nucleotides read TGTGCCTGGAGTTTGGGACATTTTTCCGGGGAGCTGTTTTTT.